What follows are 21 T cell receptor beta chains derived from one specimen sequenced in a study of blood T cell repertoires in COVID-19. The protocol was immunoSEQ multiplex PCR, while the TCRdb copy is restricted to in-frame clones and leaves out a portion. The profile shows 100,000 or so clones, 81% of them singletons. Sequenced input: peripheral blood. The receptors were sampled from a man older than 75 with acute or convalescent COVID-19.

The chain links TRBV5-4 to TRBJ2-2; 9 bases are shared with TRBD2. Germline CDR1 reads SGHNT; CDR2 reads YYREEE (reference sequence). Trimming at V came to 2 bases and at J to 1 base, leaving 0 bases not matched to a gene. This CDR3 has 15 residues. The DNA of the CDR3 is TGTGCCAGCAGCTTAGCGGGAGGGAACACCGGGGAGCTGTTTTTT. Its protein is CASSLAGGNTGELFF.

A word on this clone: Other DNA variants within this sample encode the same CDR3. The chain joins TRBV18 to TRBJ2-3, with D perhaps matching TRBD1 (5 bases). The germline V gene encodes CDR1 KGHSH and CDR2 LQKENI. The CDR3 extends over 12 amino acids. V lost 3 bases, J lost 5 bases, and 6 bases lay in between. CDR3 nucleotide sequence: TGTGCCAGCTCACCCGACAGAGATACGCAGTATTTT. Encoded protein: CASSPDRDTQYF.

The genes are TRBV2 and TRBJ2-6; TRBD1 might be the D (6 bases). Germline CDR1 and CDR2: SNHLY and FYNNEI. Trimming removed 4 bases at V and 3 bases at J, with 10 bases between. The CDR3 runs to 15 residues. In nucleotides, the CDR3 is TGTGCCAGCAGTGCACAGGGAATTGGGGCCAACGTCCTGACTTTC. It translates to CASSAQGIGANVLTF.

CDR3 nucleotide sequence: TGTGCCAGCAGTGAACTGCGGGAGGCCGCGTATGGCTACACCTTC. Amino acids: CASSELREAAYGYTF. V is TRBV6-1 and J is TRBJ1-2; the D is unclear. CDR3 size: 15 residues. The germline V gene encodes CDR1 MNHNS and CDR2 SASEGT. V dropped 2 bases and J dropped 5 bases, with 15 bases sitting between them.

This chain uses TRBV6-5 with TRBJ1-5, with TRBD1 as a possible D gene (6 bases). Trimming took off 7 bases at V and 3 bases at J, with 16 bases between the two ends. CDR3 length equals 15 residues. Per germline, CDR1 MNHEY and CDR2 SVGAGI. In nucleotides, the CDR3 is TGTGCCAGCACCCACGACAGGAGTTCCAATCAGCCCCAGCATTTT. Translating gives CASTHDRSSNQPQHF.

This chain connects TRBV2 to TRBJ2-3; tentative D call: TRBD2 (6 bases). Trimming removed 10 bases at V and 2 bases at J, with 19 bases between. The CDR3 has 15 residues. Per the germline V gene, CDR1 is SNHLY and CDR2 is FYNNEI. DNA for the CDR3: TGTGCCACCCCAAGGGGCGGGGCTTCCACAGATACGCAGTATTTT. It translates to CATPRGGASTDTQYF.

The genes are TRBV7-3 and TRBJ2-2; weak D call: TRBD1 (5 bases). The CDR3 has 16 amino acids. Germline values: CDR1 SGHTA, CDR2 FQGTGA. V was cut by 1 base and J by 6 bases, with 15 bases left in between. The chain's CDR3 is CASSLNSGSGAGELFF. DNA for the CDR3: TGTGCCAGCAGCTTAAATTCAGGGTCTGGCGCCGGGGAGCTGTTTTTT. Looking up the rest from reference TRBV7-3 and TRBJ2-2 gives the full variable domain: GAGVSQTPSNKVTEKGKYVELRCDPISGHTALYWYRQSLGQGPEFLIYFQGTGAADDSGLPNDRFFAVRPEGSVSTLKIQRTERGDSAVYLCASSLNSGSGAGELFFGEGSRLTVL.

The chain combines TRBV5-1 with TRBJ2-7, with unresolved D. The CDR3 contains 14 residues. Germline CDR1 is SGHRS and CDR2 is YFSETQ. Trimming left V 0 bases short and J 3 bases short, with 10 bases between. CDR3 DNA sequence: TGCGCCAGCAGCTTGGGGCCAGATCGCTACGAGCAGTACTTC. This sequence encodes CASSLGPDRYEQYF. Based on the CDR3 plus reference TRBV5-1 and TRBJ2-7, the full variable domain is KAGVTQTPRYLIKTRGQQVTLSCSPISGHRSVSWYQQTPGQGLQFLFEYFSETQRNKGNFPGRFSGRQFSNSRSEMNVSTLELGDSALYLCASSLGPDRYEQYFGPGTRLTVT.

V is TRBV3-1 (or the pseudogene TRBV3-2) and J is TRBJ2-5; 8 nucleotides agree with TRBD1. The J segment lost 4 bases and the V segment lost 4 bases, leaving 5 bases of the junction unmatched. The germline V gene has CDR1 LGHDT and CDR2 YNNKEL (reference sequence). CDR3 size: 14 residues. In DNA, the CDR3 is TGTGCCAGCAGCCTTTCTCAGGGGGCAGAGACCCAGTACTTC. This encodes CASSLSQGAETQYF.

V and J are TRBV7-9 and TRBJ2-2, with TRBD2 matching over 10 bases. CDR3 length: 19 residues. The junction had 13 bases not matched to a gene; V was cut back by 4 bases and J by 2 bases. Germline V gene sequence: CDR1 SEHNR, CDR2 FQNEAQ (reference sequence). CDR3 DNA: TGTGCCAGCAGCTCCGGGACTAGCGCGATATACCTCAACACCGGGGAGCTGTTTTTT. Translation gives CASSSGTSAIYLNTGELFF.

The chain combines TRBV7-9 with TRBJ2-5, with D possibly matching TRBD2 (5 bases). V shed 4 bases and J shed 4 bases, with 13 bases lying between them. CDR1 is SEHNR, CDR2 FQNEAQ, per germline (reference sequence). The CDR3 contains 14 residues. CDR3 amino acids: CASSWTAGGETQYF. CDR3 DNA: TGTGCCAGCAGCTGGACGGCAGGAGGAGAGACCCAGTACTTC.

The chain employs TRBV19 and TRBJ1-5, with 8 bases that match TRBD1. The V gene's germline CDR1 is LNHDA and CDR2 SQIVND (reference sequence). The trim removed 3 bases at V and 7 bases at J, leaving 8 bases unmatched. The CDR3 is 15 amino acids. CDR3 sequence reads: CASSIAQGAEQPQHF. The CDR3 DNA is TGTGCCAGTAGTATTGCCCAGGGGGCCGAACAGCCCCAGCATTTT.

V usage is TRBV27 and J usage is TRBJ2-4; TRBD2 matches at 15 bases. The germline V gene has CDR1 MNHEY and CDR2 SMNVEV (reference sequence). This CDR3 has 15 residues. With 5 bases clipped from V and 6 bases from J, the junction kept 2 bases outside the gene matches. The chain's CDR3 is CASSLGLAGGNIQYF. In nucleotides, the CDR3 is TGTGCCAGCAGTCTGGGACTAGCGGGAGGAAACATTCAGTACTTC.

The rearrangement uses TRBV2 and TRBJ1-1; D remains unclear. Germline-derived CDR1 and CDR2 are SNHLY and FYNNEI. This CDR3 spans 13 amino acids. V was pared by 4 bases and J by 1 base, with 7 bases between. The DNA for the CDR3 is TGTGCCAGCAGTGGGGAGAGGAACACTGAAGCTTTCTTT. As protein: CASSGERNTEAFF.

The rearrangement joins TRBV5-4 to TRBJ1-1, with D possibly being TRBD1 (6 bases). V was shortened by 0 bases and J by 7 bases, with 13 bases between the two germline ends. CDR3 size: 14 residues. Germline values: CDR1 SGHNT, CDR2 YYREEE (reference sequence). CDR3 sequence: CASSLGQDLIEAFF. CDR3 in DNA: TGTGCCAGCAGCTTGGGACAGGACCTAATTGAAGCTTTCTTT.

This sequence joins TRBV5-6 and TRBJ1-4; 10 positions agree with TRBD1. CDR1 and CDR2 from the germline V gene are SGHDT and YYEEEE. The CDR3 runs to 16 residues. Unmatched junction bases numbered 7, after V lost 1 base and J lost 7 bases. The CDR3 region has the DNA TGTGCCAGCAGCTTGTATCATAGGGACAGGGGTGAAAAACTGTTTTTT. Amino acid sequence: CASSLYHRDRGEKLFF.

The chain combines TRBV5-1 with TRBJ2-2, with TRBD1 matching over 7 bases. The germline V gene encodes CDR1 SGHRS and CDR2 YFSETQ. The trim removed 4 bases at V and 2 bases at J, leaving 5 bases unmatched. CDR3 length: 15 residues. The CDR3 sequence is CASSRGQANTGELFF. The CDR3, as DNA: TGCGCCAGCAGCCGTGGACAGGCCAACACCGGGGAGCTGTTTTTT.

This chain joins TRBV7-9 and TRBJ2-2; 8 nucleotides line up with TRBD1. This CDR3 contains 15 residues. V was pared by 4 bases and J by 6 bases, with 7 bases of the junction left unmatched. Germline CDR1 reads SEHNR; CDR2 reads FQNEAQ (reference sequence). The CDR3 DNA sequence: TGTGCCAGCAGCTCTGACAGGGGCTTGGCCGGGGAGCTGTTTTTT. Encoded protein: CASSSDRGLAGELFF.

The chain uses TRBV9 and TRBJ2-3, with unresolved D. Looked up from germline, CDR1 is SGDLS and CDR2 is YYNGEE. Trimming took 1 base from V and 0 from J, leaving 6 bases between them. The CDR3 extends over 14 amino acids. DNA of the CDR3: TGTGCCAGCAGCGTACTGAGTAGCACAGATACGCAGTATTTT. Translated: CASSVLSSTDTQYF.

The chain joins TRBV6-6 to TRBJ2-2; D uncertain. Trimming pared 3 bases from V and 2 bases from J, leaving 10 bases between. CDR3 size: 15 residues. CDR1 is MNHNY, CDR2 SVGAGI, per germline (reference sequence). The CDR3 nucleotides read TGTGCCAGCAGTTATGAGAGGCTTAACACCGGGGAGCTGTTTTTT. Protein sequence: CASSYERLNTGELFF.

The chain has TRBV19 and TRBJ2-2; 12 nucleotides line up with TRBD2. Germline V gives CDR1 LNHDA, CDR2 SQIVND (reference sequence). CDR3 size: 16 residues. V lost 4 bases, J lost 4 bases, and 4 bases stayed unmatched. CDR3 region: CASSRGLAGFTGELFF. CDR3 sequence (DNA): TGTGCCAGTAGTAGAGGACTAGCGGGATTCACCGGGGAGCTGTTTTTT.